The sample holds many counts of the clone carrying this TCR beta chain. TCRdb used MiXCR to reprocess the PCR reads, holding one entry per CDR3 protein. The sample gives around 6,200 distinct CDR3 sequences, 13% to 15% of which show up once; roughly a sixth is in the top ten. The sample originates from a study of tumor-infiltrating lymphocytes in oesophageal squamous cell carcinoma. Germline-derived CDR1 and CDR2 are MNHEY and SMNVEV (reference sequence). This CDR3 contains 15 residues. Trimming removed 7 bases at V and 2 bases at J, with 16 bases between. V gene TRBV27 combines with J gene TRBJ2-3; D perhaps matches TRBD2 (6 bases). The sequenced sample consisted of esophageal tumor tissue. This clonotype was sampled from a male donor with esophageal squamous cell carcinoma. The CDR3 sequence: CASNLAFEPTDTQYF. The CDR3 coding sequence is TGTGCCAGCAACCTAGCGTTTGAACCCACAGATACGCAGTATTTT.